The present entry profiles one T cell receptor beta chain with its context. Which antigen it targets is not known. Base qualities are not at hand, and no much larger clone is one base apart. This record comes from a study of the immune and genomic landscape of osteosarcoma (TCRdb year 2020). In terms of the full investigation: The overall cohort included some 48 pediatric and adult patients with high-grade osteosarcoma, and the median age at diagnosis was about 27 years (range 5-81). Poor-risk disease was overrepresented in the cohort, as 73% of patients had an unfavorable pathologic response to standard therapy and approximately 67% had died. In the overall cohort, over 50% of patients were male, and localized disease at diagnosis was presented by around 77% of patients. To define immunogenic potential, the study profiled osteosarcoma specimens using whole genome, RNA and T-cell receptor sequencing along with immunohistochemistry and reverse phase protein arrays. To characterize the osteosarcoma immunogenomic landscape, TCR sequencing results were integrated with transcriptome, protein array and immunostaining data. The goal of the study was to explain why immune checkpoint inhibitors show limited clinical activity in osteosarcoma. Each of a few patients provided a couple of samples from the same tumor site.

Broader findings and caveats from the paper: Clonality benchmarks were derived from external normal skin and healthy peripheral blood data rather than from matched normal tissue. TCR productive clonality was greater in the immune-hot C3 cluster than in the cold C1 cluster, although TCR productive clonality remained low overall. In five cases, the repertoire was dominated by a single hyperexpanded clone, and fewer than 100 T-cell clonotypes were detected in all five cases. Productive TCR clonality was found to be low overall, with an average of 0.09 and a maximum of 0.3, which suggested limited T-cell clonal expansion. Sample size was not determined by any statistical method, because osteosarcoma is rare and every possible sample was collected. Alongside the frozen tumor specimens, matched blood was collected from only a couple of patients.

The specimens were post-treatment primary, local recurrence and metastasis tumors obtained from patients with a poor prognosis. TCR beta chain CDR3 regions were immunosequenced with the ImmunoSEQ Assay (Adaptive Biotechnologies). Processing in the source paper ran as follows. The ImmunoSEQ Analyzer platform was used to export TCRB rearrangements, read counts, read proportions and gene usage. Using productive rearrangements, T-cell clonality was calculated as 1 minus Pielou's evenness. In the clonal space homeostasis analysis, clonotypes were binned as rare, small, medium, large or hyperexpanded (0.01 to 1 of the repertoire). TCR productive clonality was compared across immune clusters C1, C2 and C3 using the Wilcoxon rank sum test. This immuneACCESS table, as held by TCRdb, lists in-frame sequences with V and J called but not all clones. Of the missing ones, under half trace to an unresolved V gene in checked studies; the others have no known cause. V and J calls and clone size follow that table, whereas D and trimming were derived from the DNA. Recorded for this sample are 6,000 to 7,000 clones; approximately 74% of them occurred a single time. The ten largest clones take up roughly 15% of the sample.

Trimming removed 1 base from V and 2 bases from J, leaving 12 bases between the germline ends. Per the germline V gene, SGHTA is the CDR1 and FQGNSA is the CDR2. Spanning cysteine to phenylalanine, the CDR3 consists of 15 amino acids. Only CDR3 DNA is held: 45 bases, read in frame from base 1. Recombination joined TRBV7-2 with TRBJ2-7; D gene: possibly TRBD2, on 6 matching bases. This sequence originates from a human donor with osteosarcoma. Sequences were obtained from osteosarcoma tumor tissue from the lung. The CDR3 region has the sequence CASSLGGSGTYEQYF. The DNA sequence reads TGTGCCAGCAGCTTAGGGGGTAGCGGAACCTACGAGCAGTACTTC.